These 21 T cell receptor beta chains came from one sample sequenced in a study of identical twins' blood T cells. TCRdb re-called the 5' RACE reads with MiXCR, one entry per CDR3 protein. This table has hundreds of thousands of distinct CDR3 sequences, 28% appearing once. Sequenced: PBMCs. These receptors all come from a woman aged 18 to 55 in good health.

Regarding this clonotype: At one of its ends the junction is not consistent with the germline gene, which may arise from a read error. This chain uses TRBV7-8 with TRBJ1-2, with D maybe TRBD1 (6 bases). The CDR3 loop spans 12 amino acids. Looked up from germline, CDR1 is SGHVS and CDR2 is FQNEAQ. As DNA, the CDR3 is TGTGCCAGCAGCTTTAACACTGGGGGCTACGCCTTC. Amino acid sequence: CASSFNTGGYAF.

There are a few counts of this clonotype. The chain combines TRBV19 with TRBJ1-3; no definite D call. Germline CDR1 and CDR2: LNHDA and SQIVND (reference sequence). This CDR3 is built from 17 residues. V was shortened by 5 bases and J by 4 bases, with 21 bases between the two germline ends. CDR3 DNA: TGTGCCAGTAGTTTTCACTCAGGACTTCGATTCGGAAACACCATATATTTT. Its translation: CASSFHSGLRFGNTIYF.

This clonotype was counted between two and nine times. The CDR3 region is CASSPYSGGFYEQYF. The CDR3 DNA is TGTGCCAGCAGTCCATATAGCGGGGGATTCTACGAGCAGTACTTC. J is TRBJ2-7 and V is TRBV28, with 9 bases identical to TRBD2. Germline V CDR1 and CDR2: MDHEN, SYDVKM. V lost 5 bases and J lost 3; bases outside the gene matches: 8. CDR3 size: 15 residues. Based on the CDR3 plus reference TRBV28 and TRBJ2-7, the full variable domain is DVKVTQSSRYLVKRTGEKVFLECVQDMDHENMFWYRQDPGLGLRLIYFSYDVKMKEKGDIPEGYSVSREKKERFSLILESASTNQTSMYLCASSPYSGGFYEQYFGPGTRLTVT.

The gene calls are TRBV11-2 and TRBJ2-3; D unclear. This CDR3 is 13 amino acids long. Germline V gives CDR1 SGHAT, CDR2 FQNNGV. V was shortened by 10 bases and J by 5 bases, with 16 bases between the two germline ends. CDR3 protein: CAISLGSGDTQYF. The CDR3 nucleotides read TGTGCCATCAGTCTAGGGTCCGGAGATACGCAGTATTTT.

There are a few counts of this clonotype. The rearrangement links TRBV6-6 to TRBJ1-2, with a weak D call TRBD1 (5 bases). The germline V gene encodes CDR1 MNHNY and CDR2 SVGAGI (reference sequence). V lost 6 bases and J lost 6, with 26 bases in between. CDR3 length: 17 residues. CDR3 residues: CASSDPAPGTDLDGYTF. For the CDR3, the DNA is TGTGCCAGCAGCGACCCCGCCCCCGGGACGGATCTAGATGGCTACACCTTC.

On this clonotype itself: Given a much more abundant clone one base away, this may be a read error. The chain links TRBV10-3 to TRBJ2-4; D is perhaps TRBD2 (6 bases). V was trimmed by 2 bases and J by 8 bases, leaving 25 bases between them. There are 18 residues in the CDR3. Per germline, CDR1 ENHRY and CDR2 SYGVKD. This CDR3 reads CAISETSSNAGGTDIQYF. The CDR3 DNA is TGTGCCATCAGTGAGACCTCGTCTAACGCTGGAGGGACGGACATTCAGTACTTC.

As to this clonotype: Since a much larger clone is just one base distant, this may be a read error. The rearrangement uses TRBV2 and TRBJ1-5; no firm D call. In germline, CDR1 is SNHLY, CDR2 FYNNEI. The CDR3 runs to 14 residues. As DNA, the CDR3 is TGTACCAGCAGTGGTGCGACCAGCAATCAGCCCCAGCATTTT. Its protein product is CTSSGATSNQPQHF.

This clonotype was observed a few times. The rearrangement joins TRBV25-1 to TRBJ2-1, with D unclear. Per the germline V gene, CDR1 is MGHDK and CDR2 is SYGVNS. V lost 5 bases and J lost 4, with 12 bases in between. This CDR3 is built from 14 residues. The CDR3 sequence: CASSRQSSYNEQFF. The CDR3 DNA reads as TGTGCCAGCAGTCGGCAGAGTAGTTACAATGAGCAGTTCTTC. Complete variable domain (other parts from reference TRBV25-1 and TRBJ2-1): EADIYQTPRYLVIGTGKKITLECSQTMGHDKMYWYQQDPGMELHLIHYSYGVNSTEKGDLSSESTVSRIRTEHFPLTLESARPSHTSQYLCASSRQSSYNEQFFGPGTRLTVL.

There are a few counts of this clonotype. The rearrangement joins TRBV2 to TRBJ1-1; D perhaps matches TRBD1 (5 bases). Trimming took off 2 bases at V and 1 base at J, with 11 bases between the two ends. The CDR3 has 15 amino acids. In germline, CDR1 is SNHLY, CDR2 FYNNEI. Here the CDR3 reads CASSELGVKNTEAFF. CDR3 coding DNA: TGTGCCAGCAGTGAACTAGGGGTTAAGAACACTGAAGCTTTCTTT.

This clonotype showed up just a few times. V usage is TRBV20-1 and J usage is TRBJ1-1; D is ambiguous. Per germline, CDR1 DFQATT and CDR2 SNEGSKA (reference sequence). V was trimmed by 1 base and J by 0 bases, leaving 6 bases between them. The length of the CDR3 is 13 residues. The CDR3 bases are TGCAGTGCTAGAGTTGGTGTGAACACTGAAGCTTTCTTT. This codes for CSARVGVNTEAFF.

This rearrangement joins TRBV20-1 to TRBJ2-5; D ambiguous. V was clipped by 3 bases and J by 1 base, with 3 bases between them. The CDR3 is 11 residues long. Germline V CDR1 and CDR2: DFQATT, SNEGSKA (reference sequence). CDR3 in DNA: TGCAGTGCTAGTAGCCAAGAGACCCAGTACTTC. Translating it yields CSASSQETQYF.

This clonotype was detected a few times. The rearrangement uses TRBV29-1 and TRBJ2-2; perhaps TRBD2 as D (6 bases). This CDR3 contains 14 residues. CDR1 is SQVTM and CDR2 is ANQGSEA in the germline V gene. Deletions cut 7 bases from V and 4 bases from J, with 16 bases between. The CDR3 DNA is TGCAGCGCCGAGCGGGCAGTTAGCACCGGGGAGCTGTTTTTT. This codes for CSAERAVSTGELFF.

This clonotype has a handful of counts. The V gene is TRBV19, the J gene TRBJ1-2; the D gene is possibly TRBD1 (5 bases). The CDR3 consists of 15 residues. The germline V and J ends were trimmed by 3 bases and 8 bases, with 19 bases remaining between them. The germline V gene has CDR1 LNHDA and CDR2 SQIVND (reference sequence). The CDR3 reads CASSMGLRGALGYTF. CDR3 coding DNA: TGTGCCAGTAGTATGGGCCTAAGGGGTGCATTAGGCTACACCTTC. Full variable domain (remainder filled in from reference TRBV19 and TRBJ1-2): DGGITQSPKYLFRKEGQNVTLSCEQNLNHDAMYWYRQDPGQGLRLIYYSQIVNDFQKGDIAEGYSVSREKKESFPLTVTSAQKNPTAFYLCASSMGLRGALGYTFGSGTRLTVV.

V gene TRBV20-1 combines with J gene TRBJ2-2; TRBD1 matches 7 bases. The CDR3 spans 12 residues. The J segment lost 6 bases and the V segment lost 4 bases, leaving 2 bases of the junction unmatched. Germline V lookup: CDR1 DFQATT, CDR2 SNEGSKA (reference sequence). The CDR3 is CSAKQGAGELFF. The CDR3 region has the DNA TGCAGTGCTAAGCAGGGGGCCGGGGAGCTGTTTTTT.

The V call is TRBV5-1, the J call TRBJ2-7; either TRBD1 or TRBD2 may supply D (5 bases each). V was cut by 4 bases and J by 5 bases, with 19 bases left in between. CDR3 length: 15 amino acids. Germline CDR1 and CDR2: SGHRS and YFSETQ. The CDR3 bases are TGCGCCAGCAGCAGGGGACCGCTAGTCGGGGACGAGCAGTACTTC. Protein: CASSRGPLVGDEQYF.

The J gene is TRBJ2-6, the V gene TRBV20-1, with 9 positions matching TRBD1. V shed 0 bases, J shed 1 base, and the junction held 4 bases outside the gene matches. CDR3 length: 17 amino acids. Germline V gene lookup returns CDR1 DFQATT and CDR2 SNEGSKA (reference sequence). The CDR3 sequence is CSARERDRESGANVLTF. CDR3 bases: TGCAGTGCTAGAGAAAGGGACAGGGAATCTGGGGCCAACGTCCTGACTTTC.

The rearrangement links TRBV20-1 to TRBJ2-7; D is uncertain. This CDR3 is 11 amino acids long. Germline CDR1 DFQATT, CDR2 SNEGSKA (reference sequence). The V gene lost 1 base and the J gene lost 5 bases, with 6 bases spanning the gap. CDR3 DNA sequence: TGCAGTGCTAGAGCGGTAAACGAGCAGTACTTC. This gives the protein CSARAVNEQYF.

This sequence joins TRBV20-1 and TRBJ1-4, with 9 bases aligning to TRBD1. Looked up from germline, CDR1 is DFQATT and CDR2 is SNEGSKA (reference sequence). Losses at the gene ends were 0 bases for V and 6 bases for J; bases not matched to a gene: 8. The CDR3 has 16 residues. CDR3 DNA: TGCAGTGCTAGAGATTTAGGACAGGGGTGGGATGAAAAACTGTTTTTT. Amino acids: CSARDLGQGWDEKLFF.

In its sample, this clonotype was seen a few times. The chain couples TRBV6-1 to TRBJ1-4, with a possible D match to TRBD1 (5 bases). Looked up from germline, CDR1 is MNHNS and CDR2 is SASEGT. V lost 6 bases to trimming and J lost 7 bases, with 9 bases between them. The CDR3 is made up of 12 amino acids. CDR3 loop: CASRGLGEKLFF. CDR3 nucleotides: TGTGCCAGCAGGGGACTGGGTGAAAAACTGTTTTTT.

Details on this clonotype: A much larger clone lies one base from this, so it may be a read error. The chain uses TRBV10-3 and TRBJ1-1; no definite D call. The CDR3 runs 14 residues. The germline V gene encodes CDR1 ENHRY and CDR2 SYGVKD. The chain's CDR3 is CAFSENPTRTEAFF. The CDR3 DNA sequence: TGTGCCTTCAGTGAGAATCCGACTAGAACTGAAGCTTTCTTT.

The chain has TRBV6-5 and TRBJ1-1; TRBD1 is a possible D gene (6 bases). This CDR3 contains 13 residues. CDR1 is MNHEY and CDR2 is SVGAGI in the germline V gene. Trimming left V 0 bases short and J 8 bases short, with 10 bases between. The CDR3: CASSYSKDSEAFF. As DNA, the CDR3 is TGTGCCAGCAGTTACTCAAAGGACAGCGAAGCTTTCTTT.